The present entry profiles one TCR beta chain with its context. Its antigen is undetermined. Profiled with immunoSEQ multiplex PCR; TCRdb holds only in-frame clones, not every one. In the table there are approximately 100,000 clones, around nine tenths of which are singletons. V was clipped by 3 bases and J by 0 bases, with 11 bases between them. There are 16 residues in the CDR3. Germline V gene lookup returns CDR1 SGHDN and CDR2 FVKESK. The data derive from a study of siplizumab effects on memory and regulatory T cells. Study-wide results and caveats: Proliferating CD4+ or CD8+ clones, roughly 75-95% of them, lacked an assignable naive or memory phenotype. Significant reduction of alloreactive sequences traceable to unstimulated CD4+ memory cells was observed with siplizumab. Naive T cells apparently outstripped memory cells in diversity and seemed major alloresponse contributors.

The sequenced sample consisted of non-Treg CD4+ T cells sorted from blood. The chain couples TRBV14 to TRBJ1-4; no clear D. The source is a human donor in good health. The CDR3 loop reads CASSHLDGSTNEKLFF. In DNA, the CDR3 is TGTGCCAGCAGCCATCTCGACGGCTCAACTAATGAAAAACTGTTTTTT.